This T cell receptor beta chain stems from a study of early T cells in non-severe SARS-CoV-2 infection. Across the whole study: Sequencing of bulk RNA from unsorted whole blood was done, without chain pairing.

In the library, individual cDNA molecules carried attached unique molecular identifiers. TCRdb recomputed calls from the 5' RACE reads with MiXCR, one row per CDR3 protein. The sample consists of 97,000 or so distinct CDR3 sequences, more than 9.5% of them appearing once. The CDR3 consists of 13 residues. CDR1 is SQVTM, CDR2 ANQGSEA, per germline. Trimming left V 5 bases short and J 7 bases short, with 15 bases between. The gene calls are TRBV29-1 and TRBJ2-1; D is ambiguous. The TCR sequence derives from an adult who was a healthcare worker with PCR-confirmed SARS-CoV-2 infection or an uninfected control (not recorded which). The material was whole blood, obtained at baseline. CDR3 coding DNA: TGCAGCGTTATGGCTAGATTAGGGAATGAGCAGTTCTTC. Its translation: CSVMARLGNEQFF.